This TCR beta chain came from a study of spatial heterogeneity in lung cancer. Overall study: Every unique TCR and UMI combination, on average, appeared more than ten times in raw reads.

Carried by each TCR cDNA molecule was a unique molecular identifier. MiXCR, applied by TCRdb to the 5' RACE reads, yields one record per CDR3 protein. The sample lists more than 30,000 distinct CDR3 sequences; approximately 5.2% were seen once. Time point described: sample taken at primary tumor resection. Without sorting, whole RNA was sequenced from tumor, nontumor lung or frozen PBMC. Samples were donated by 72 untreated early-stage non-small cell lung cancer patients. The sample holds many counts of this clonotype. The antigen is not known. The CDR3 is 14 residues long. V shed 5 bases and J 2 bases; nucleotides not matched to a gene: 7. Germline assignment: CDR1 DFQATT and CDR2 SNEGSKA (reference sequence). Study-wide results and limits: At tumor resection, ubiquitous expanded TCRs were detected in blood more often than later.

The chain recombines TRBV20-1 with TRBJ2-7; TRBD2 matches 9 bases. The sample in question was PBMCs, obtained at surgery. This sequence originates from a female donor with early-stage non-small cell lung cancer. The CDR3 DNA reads TGCAGTGCTTTCCTAGCGGGGTTTGCCTACGAGCAGTACTTC. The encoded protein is CSAFLAGFAYEQYF.